Following are 24 T cell receptor beta chains from one sample sequenced in a study of OX40 agonist ivuxolimab in advanced cancers. Method: immunoSEQ multiplex PCR; TCRdb's copy keeps in-frame clones and lacks some. The sample comprises 65,000 to 80,000 clones, about 90% of which are singletons, and approximately 0.5% rests with the top ten. Specimen: CD4+ or CD8+ T cells sorted from blood, collected in a trial of the OX40 agonist ivuxolimab. These receptors were obtained from an adult with an advanced solid tumor such as melanoma, head and neck, liver or kidney cancer.

The chain links TRBV4-2 to TRBJ2-7; D is ambiguous. V dropped 4 bases and J dropped 0 bases, with 7 bases sitting between them. There are 13 residues in the CDR3. CDR1 and CDR2 from the germline V gene are LGHNA and YNFKEQ. The CDR3 loop reads CASSRVNSYEQYF. The DNA for the CDR3 is TGTGCCAGCAGCCGGGTTAACTCCTACGAGCAGTACTTC.

The chain recombines TRBV30 with TRBJ2-2, with 13 positions matching TRBD2. The CDR3 length is 15 residues. The germline V gene encodes CDR1 GTSNPN and CDR2 SVGIG (reference sequence). V lost 1 base, J lost 6 bases, and 2 bases stayed unmatched. This chain's CDR3 is CAWSGTSGSAGELFF. The CDR3 DNA sequence: TGTGCCTGGAGTGGGACTAGCGGGAGCGCCGGGGAGCTGTTTTTT.

The genes are TRBV6-5 and TRBJ2-3; D is uncertain. Germline V lookup: CDR1 MNHEY, CDR2 SVGAGI. The V gene lost 5 bases and the J gene lost 5 bases, with 8 bases spanning the gap. The CDR3 runs 12 residues. CDR3 amino acids: CASSSEGDTQYF. The CDR3 DNA follows: TGTGCCAGCAGTAGCGAAGGAGATACGCAGTATTTT.

The chain links TRBV15 to TRBJ2-7, with TRBD2 matching 15 bases. CDR1 is LNHNV, CDR2 YYDKDF, per germline (reference sequence). This CDR3 region has 15 residues. Losses at the gene ends were 3 bases for V and 6 bases for J; bases not matched to a gene: 3. The chain's CDR3 is CATSRGLAGGTEQYF. The CDR3 DNA follows: TGTGCCACCAGCAGGGGACTAGCGGGAGGCACCGAGCAGTACTTC.

For this clone: The junction departs from the called germline gene at one end, perhaps through a read error. The genes are TRBV18 and TRBJ2-7; 7 bases agree with TRBD2. Germline lookup yields CDR1 KGHSH and CDR2 LQKENI. This CDR3 comprises 13 residues. The CDR3 sequence: CASSPSGSHPGGF. The DNA for the CDR3 is TGTGCCAGCTCCCCTTCGGGTTCCCATCCCGGGGGGTTC.

V gene TRBV6-5 combines with J gene TRBJ2-3, with TRBD2 matching 9 bases. CDR3 length equals 14 residues. In germline, CDR1 is MNHEY, CDR2 SVGAGI. After removal of 7 bases from V and 2 bases from J, the junction contained 4 bases not matched to a gene. The CDR3 nucleotides are TGTGCCAGCAAGCTAGCGGGGTCCACAGATACGCAGTATTTT. Translating gives CASKLAGSTDTQYF.

CDR3 DNA sequence: TGCAGTTGGAGAGTGAACACTGAAGCTTTCTTT. The encoded protein is CSWRVNTEAFF. The rearrangement links TRBV20-1 to TRBJ1-1; D not certain. V shed 8 bases and J shed 0 bases, with 7 bases lying between them. CDR3 size: 11 residues. From germline, CDR1 is DFQATT and CDR2 SNEGSKA (reference sequence).

The CDR3 DNA is TGTGCCAGCAGTGAAAAGGGCCCGGGACAGAACACTGAAGCTTTCTTT. As protein: CASSEKGPGQNTEAFF. The chain couples TRBV6-1 to TRBJ1-1; a weak D match, TRBD1 (6 bases). Per germline, CDR1 MNHNS and CDR2 SASEGT. CDR3 length: 16 amino acids. Trimming shortened V by 2 bases and J by 1 base, and 14 bases separated the two germline ends.

The genes are TRBV4-1 and TRBJ1-5; the D is unclear. CDR3 length: 15 residues. Trimming removed 4 bases at V and 4 bases at J, with 14 bases between. Germline V lookup: CDR1 MGHRA, CDR2 YSYEKL. The CDR3 DNA is TGCGCCAGCAGCCGAGTAGGTTTGAGAAATCAGCCCCAGCATTTT. It yields the protein CASSRVGLRNQPQHF.

The rearrangement links TRBV19 to TRBJ1-4; tentatively, D is TRBD1 (6 bases). The CDR3 consists of 15 residues. Germline loops: CDR1 LNHDA, CDR2 SQIVND (reference sequence). Between the trimmed V and J ends, which lost 2 bases and 6 bases, there was a span of 13 bases. The CDR3 region is CASSIIQGGDEKLFF. CDR3 in DNA: TGTGCCAGTAGTATAATACAGGGCGGGGATGAAAAACTGTTTTTT. The full variable domain, completed using reference TRBV19 and TRBJ1-4, is DGGITQSPKYLFRKEGQNVTLSCEQNLNHDAMYWYRQDPGQGLRLIYYSQIVNDFQKGDIAEGYSVSREKKESFPLTVTSAQKNPTAFYLCASSIIQGGDEKLFFGSGTQLSVL.

This clone was seen once. This chain uses TRBV19 with TRBJ1-5; D gene unclear. V lost 7 bases, J lost 11 bases, and 15 bases lay in between. There are 12 residues in the CDR3. CDR1 and CDR2 (germline): LNHDA, SQIVND (reference sequence). CDR3 DNA: TGTGCCAGTAAGGACCTGAAAGAAGCCCAGCATTTT. Its protein is CASKDLKEAQHF.

V usage is TRBV11-3 and J usage is TRBJ2-7; 8 bases are a match to TRBD1. Germline CDR1 is SGHNT and CDR2 is YENEEA. The CDR3 is 13 amino acids. With V trimmed by 5 bases and J by 3 bases, 3 bases remained unmatched. DNA for the CDR3: TGTGCCAGCAGCGTTGGACAGGGCTACGAGCAGTACTTC. Its protein product is CASSVGQGYEQYF.

The chain joins TRBV10-3 to TRBJ1-5; D remains ambiguous. This CDR3 region has 13 residues. Germline V lookup: CDR1 ENHRY, CDR2 SYGVKD. Trimming cost V 3 bases and J 6 bases, with 9 bases left between them. CDR3 protein: CAISDQIRQPQHF. The CDR3 coding sequence is TGTGCCATCAGTGACCAGATACGTCAGCCCCAGCATTTT.

The chain combines TRBV7-9 with TRBJ2-3; a possible D gene is TRBD1 (5 bases). The CDR3 is 14 amino acids. The V end lost 1 base, the J end lost 6 bases, and 11 bases lay between the germline ends. Germline lookup yields CDR1 SEHNR and CDR2 FQNEAQ (reference sequence). This CDR3 is CASSLGYSGDTQYF. The CDR3 DNA follows: TGTGCCAGCAGCTTAGGCTATTCAGGGGATACGCAGTATTTT.

The chain is built from TRBV11-2 and TRBJ2-7; a possible D gene is TRBD2 (5 bases). This CDR3 is built from 14 residues. Trimming stripped 5 bases from V and 9 bases from J, with 20 bases between. The germline gives CDR1 SGHAT, CDR2 FQNNGV. The CDR3 DNA follows: TGTGCCAGCAGCGACGGACTCAGGAGCTGGGGGCAGTACTTC. This sequence encodes CASSDGLRSWGQYF.

The genes are TRBV2 and TRBJ2-7; the D is unclear. CDR3 length equals 14 residues. Germline CDR1 and CDR2: SNHLY and FYNNEI. With 0 bases removed from V and 5 bases from J, the gap between germline ends came to 11 bases. The CDR3 bases are TGTGCCAGCAGTGAAGCCTTCCCTTCGGACGAGCAGTACTTC. Translation: CASSEAFPSDEQYF. The whole variable domain, remainder taken from reference TRBV2 and TRBJ2-7, is EPEVTQTPSHQVTQMGQEVILRCVPISNHLYFYWYRQILGQKVEFLVSFYNNEISEKSEIFDDQFSVERPDGSNFTLKIRSTKLEDSAMYFCASSEAFPSDEQYFGPGTRLTVT.

The chain couples TRBV27 to TRBJ2-3; 15 bases agree with TRBD2. Trimming took 2 bases from V and 7 from J; bases not matched to a gene: 4. This CDR3 has 16 amino acids. Per the germline V gene, CDR1 is MNHEY and CDR2 is SMNVEV (reference sequence). The CDR3 protein is CASSLAGTSGRHTQYF. DNA of the CDR3: TGTGCCAGCAGTTTAGCGGGGACTAGCGGGAGGCATACGCAGTATTTT.

The rearrangement links TRBV6-1 to TRBJ1-1, with D hard to call. This CDR3 region has 12 residues. Germline V gives CDR1 MNHNS, CDR2 SASEGT. Trimming pared 11 bases from V and 1 base from J, leaving 11 bases between. The CDR3 DNA reads as TGTGCCTTCGGTCGGGGGAACACTGAAGCTTTCTTT. Protein: CAFGRGNTEAFF.

The gene calls are TRBV5-1 and TRBJ1-5, with unresolved D. The CDR3 is 14 amino acids. V was clipped by 4 bases and J by 1 base, with 9 bases between them. The germline gives CDR1 SGHRS, CDR2 YFSETQ. The chain's CDR3 is CASSLGGSNQPQHF. CDR3 nucleotides: TGCGCCAGCAGCCTGGGCGGGAGCAATCAGCCCCAGCATTTT.

This chain joins TRBV5-4 and TRBJ1-2; 8 nucleotides align to TRBD1. This CDR3 contains 13 residues. The germline V gene encodes CDR1 SGHNT and CDR2 YYREEE (reference sequence). The V gene end was trimmed by 0 bases and the J gene end by 6 bases; junction bases not matched to a gene: 1. DNA for the CDR3: TGTGCCAGCAGCTTGGACAGGGGGGATGGCTACACCTTC. Translated: CASSLDRGDGYTF.

The V and J genes are TRBV27 and TRBJ2-2; 13 nucleotides align to TRBD2. The CDR3 length is 18 residues. In germline, CDR1 is MNHEY, CDR2 SMNVEV (reference sequence). V dropped 7 bases and J dropped 4; count of bases not matched to a gene: 12. The CDR3 DNA is TGTGCCAGCACTCCTCGGACTAGCGGGAGACGGAGCACCGGGGAGCTGTTTTTT. Its protein is CASTPRTSGRRSTGELFF.

The V and J genes are TRBV4-2 and TRBJ2-1; tentative D call: TRBD2 (6 bases). Germline loops: CDR1 LGHNA, CDR2 YNFKEQ. The CDR3 is made up of 16 amino acids. V dropped 0 bases and J dropped 8 bases, with 17 bases sitting between them. This CDR3 is CASSQDWGEEGYEQFF. The CDR3 DNA follows: TGTGCCAGCAGCCAAGATTGGGGGGAGGAAGGGTATGAGCAGTTCTTC.

The rearrangement uses TRBV29-1 and TRBJ1-4, with D unresolved. Germline CDR1 is SQVTM and CDR2 is ANQGSEA. Trimming left V 7 bases short and J 2 bases short, with 14 bases between. The length of the CDR3 is 14 residues. CDR3 bases: TGCAGCGCCCAATTTGGGCGGACTAATGAAAAACTGTTTTTT. Its protein is CSAQFGRTNEKLFF.

V is TRBV7-2 and J is TRBJ1-1; D possibly corresponds to TRBD1 (5 bases). The ends were cut back, 5 bases at V and 4 bases at J, with 17 bases in the middle. The CDR3 loop spans 15 amino acids. CDR1 SGHTA and CDR2 FQGNSA come from the germline V gene. The CDR3 DNA sequence: TGTGCCAGCAGCGTGCACGGGGGGTGGGCCACTGAAGCTTTCTTT. It encodes CASSVHGGWATEAFF.